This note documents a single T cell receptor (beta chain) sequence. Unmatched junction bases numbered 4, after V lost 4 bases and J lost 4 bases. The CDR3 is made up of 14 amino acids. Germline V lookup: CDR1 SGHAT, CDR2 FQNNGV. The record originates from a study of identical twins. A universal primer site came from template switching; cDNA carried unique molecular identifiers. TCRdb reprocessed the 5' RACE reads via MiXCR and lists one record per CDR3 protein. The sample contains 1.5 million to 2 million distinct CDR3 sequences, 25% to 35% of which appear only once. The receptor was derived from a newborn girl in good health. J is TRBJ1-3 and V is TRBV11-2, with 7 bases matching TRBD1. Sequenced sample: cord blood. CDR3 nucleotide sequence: TGTGCCAGCAGCTCGACAGGGAAGGGAAACACCATATATTTT. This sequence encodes CASSSTGKGNTIYF.